This entry concerns a single T cell receptor (beta chain). Its antigen is as yet unknown. Germline values: CDR1 LGHDT, CDR2 YNNKEL (reference sequence). This CDR3 is built from 18 residues. Trimming at V came to 5 bases and at J to 4 bases, leaving 12 bases not matched to a gene. Under the ViraFEST assay, PBMC were stimulated with viral peptide pools so that antigen-specific CD4+ T cells expanded. Sequencing was performed afterwards. CD4+ T cells were isolated after around 9 days of culture. This person caught SARS-CoV-2 sometime from March to December 2020, and PCR testing confirmed the infection. The data belong to a study of vaccination effects on CD4 cells after COVID-19. About the research overall: Either the mRNA-1273 or the BNT162b2 vaccine was given to participants as two doses. The study obtained samples from a couple of convalescent patients 16 days and one week before vaccination.

Assay used: immunoSEQ multiplex PCR; TCRdb lists only in-frame clones, some missing. The data contain 40,000 or so clones, 65% to 70% of them singletons. Study-wide results and caveats: For convalescents, most of the spike-reactive clones seen post-vaccine were new vaccine-induced clones. By a late point after vaccination, infection- and vaccine-induced clones had shrunk markedly through clonal contraction.

This sample comprised CD4+ T cells from PBMCs cultured with a peptide pool, obtained before COVID-19 vaccination. The TCR was taken from a human donor who had a prior SARS-CoV-2 infection. The V and J genes are TRBV3-1 (or the pseudogene TRBV3-2) and TRBJ2-7; TRBD2 agrees at 15 bases. CDR3 sequence: CASSDNTGTSGRLYEQYF. The CDR3, as DNA: TGTGCCAGCAGCGATAACACCGGGACTAGCGGGAGGTTATACGAGCAGTACTTC.